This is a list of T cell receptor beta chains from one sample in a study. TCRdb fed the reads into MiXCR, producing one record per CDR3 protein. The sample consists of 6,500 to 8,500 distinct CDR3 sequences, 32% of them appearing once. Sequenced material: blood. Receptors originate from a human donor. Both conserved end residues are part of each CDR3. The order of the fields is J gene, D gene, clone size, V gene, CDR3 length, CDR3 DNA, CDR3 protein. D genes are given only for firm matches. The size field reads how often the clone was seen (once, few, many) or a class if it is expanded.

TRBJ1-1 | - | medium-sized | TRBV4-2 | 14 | TGTGCCAGCAGCCAAATCCTGGGGGACACTGAAGCTTTCTTT | CASSQILGDTEAFF
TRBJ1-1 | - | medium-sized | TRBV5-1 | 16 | TGCGCCAGCAGCTCCTACACCGGGACATCGGGCACTGAAGCTTTCTTT | CASSSYTGTSGTEAFF
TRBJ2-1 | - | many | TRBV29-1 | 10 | TGCAGCGTTGCCGGTGGGGAGCAGTTCTTC | CSVAGGEQFF